This T cell receptor beta chain was sequenced during a study of cytomegalovirus exposure and HLA in healthy donors. General study findings and limits: When analyzed later, a missense DCLRE1C variant was found to be linked to TCR beta V- and J-gene trimming. For cytomegalovirus status, the classifier reportedly gave diagnoses with high specificity and sensitivity. In an earlier analysis, about 87% or about 30%: the productive usage of most TCR beta V segments.

The PCR ran on 60 Vbeta and 13 Jbeta primers. Clones were sequenced by immunoSEQ multiplex PCR, and TCRdb holds only the in-frame ones, with some missing. The table lists about 57,000 clones, 65% to 75% of them singletons. V was shortened by 7 bases and J by 0 bases, with 10 bases between the two germline ends. The germline V gene has CDR1 MNHNY and CDR2 SVGAGI (reference sequence). CDR3 length equals 14 residues. At the time of sampling, donors were nominally healthy, though unrecorded immune exposures were likely. Concerning this clone: Its target is not known.

V usage is TRBV6-6 and J usage is TRBJ2-1; D might be TRBD1 (5 bases). Sequenced sample: PBMCs. The clonotype comes from a man aged 25 to 40 in good health and CMV-seropositive. The CDR3 here is CASNRQSSYNEQFF. In DNA form, the CDR3 reads TGTGCCAGCAACCGACAGAGCTCCTACAATGAGCAGTTCTTC.